The source of this T cell receptor beta chain is a study of blood T cell repertoires in COVID-19. The CDR3 contains 15 residues. Germline assignment: CDR1 SGHTA and CDR2 FQGNSA. Losses at the gene ends were 5 bases for V and 3 bases for J; bases not matched to a gene: 7. Data came from immunoSEQ multiplex PCR; TCRdb stores just in-frame clones and leaves some out. The sample has tens of thousands of clones, about 85% seen once; the top ten hold roughly 5.6%. This sequence joins TRBV7-2 and TRBJ2-7; TRBD2 matches 10 bases. The source of this sequence is a man older than 75 with acute or convalescent COVID-19. Material: peripheral blood. CDR3 coding DNA: TGTGCCAGCAGCCAAACTAGCGGGGACTTCTACGAGCAGTACTTC. Its translation: CASSQTSGDFYEQYF. Using reference TRBV7-2 and TRBJ2-7 for the parts outside the CDR3, the full variable domain is GAGVSQSPSNKVTEKGKDVELRCDPISGHTALYWYRQSLGQGLEFLIYFQGNSAPDKSGLPSDRFSAERTGGSVSTLTIQRTQQEDSAVYLCASSQTSGDFYEQYFGPGTRLTVT.